This TCR beta chain originates from a study of T cells after somatic rescue of genetic block. Libraries were prepared by immunoSEQ multiplex PCR; TCRdb keeps only in-frame clonotypes and omits some of them. The table includes 55,000 to 70,000 clones, approximately 90% detected once. CDR1 SEHNR and CDR2 FQNEAQ come from the germline V gene (reference sequence). The CDR3 contains 15 residues. Trimming took 5 bases from V and 8 from J, leaving 18 bases between them. The sample was peripheral blood mononuclear cells (PBMCs). This sequence joins TRBV7-9 and TRBJ1-4, with D tentatively TRBD1 (5 bases). The receptor comes from a man aged 35-49 years. Here the CDR3 DNA reads TGTGCCAGCAGCCGCGCAACGGCGGGGGGGGAAAAACTGTTTTTT. It yields the protein CASSRATAGGEKLFF.